These 12 T cell receptor beta chains were all obtained from the same sample, sequenced in a study of molecular identifiers for immune sequencing clone quantification (dated by TCRdb to 2016 to 2019). Libraries were built with PCR. Data came from an Illumina HiSeq 4000. TCRdb itself trimmed the public reads at Q25 with fastp, ran MiXCR and retained productive beta chains. Under each unique CDR3 protein, matching rows form one entry showing the most common genes and DNA. This sample lists tens of thousands of distinct CDR3 sequences; 15% to 20% were detected once. In total, the top ten clones hold nearly 1.5% of the sample. The sample was naive CD8+ T cells from blood, with Jurkat cell RNA spiked in. The cell subset or site tag for this specimen amounts to: FACS-sorted CD8+CD4-CCR7+CD45RA+ naive T cells. These receptors were taken from a human donor in good health. Some libraries in this study had Jurkat cell RNA spiked in.

Only a few counts were recorded for this clonotype. The CDR3 spells CASSHPLEGRTEAFF. CDR3 nucleotide sequence: TGTGCCAGCAGCCATCCACTCGAGGGGCGCACTGAAGCTTTCTTT. J is TRBJ1-1 and V is TRBV5-4, with a weak D call TRBD1 (5 bases). V lost 4 bases and J 4 bases, leaving 17 bases between the germline ends. From germline, CDR1 is SGHNT and CDR2 YYREEE (reference sequence). The CDR3 has 15 amino acids.

Ten or more counts support this clonotype. This rearrangement joins TRBV27 to TRBJ2-3; TRBD2 might be the D (7 bases). V lost 2 bases and J lost 5, with 11 bases in between. This CDR3 region has 14 residues. Germline V lookup: CDR1 MNHEY, CDR2 SMNVEV (reference sequence). The CDR3 DNA sequence: TGTGCCAGCAGTTTAGCCGGGGGGCGAGATACGCAGTATTTT. Its protein product is CASSLAGGRDTQYF.

This clonotype appeared many times. The gene calls are TRBV29-1 and TRBJ2-2; the D call may be TRBD1 or TRBD2 (5 bases each). The V and J ends lost 7 bases and 7 bases respectively, with 10 bases between them. Germline V gene lookup returns CDR1 SQVTM and CDR2 ANQGSEA. This CDR3 comprises 11 residues. CDR3 protein: CSAWDGGELFF. CDR3 coding DNA: TGCAGCGCCTGGGACGGCGGGGAGCTGTTTTTT.

This clonotype was seen many times. V and J are TRBV27 and TRBJ2-7; D call uncertain. V was trimmed by 2 bases and J by 3 bases, leaving 23 bases between them. Germline V gene sequence: CDR1 MNHEY, CDR2 SMNVEV (reference sequence). CDR3 size: 18 residues. CDR3 region: CASSLTAIDSRLHYEQYF. CDR3 sequence (DNA): TGTGCCAGCAGTTTAACCGCGATTGATTCTCGGCTCCACTACGAGCAGTACTTC.

This clonotype was seen at least ten times. The chain recombines TRBV12-3 or TRBV12-4 with TRBJ1-5; D perhaps matches TRBD1 (6 bases). Trimming shortened V by 5 bases and J by 4 bases, and 12 bases separated the two germline ends. The CDR3 sequence is 14 residues long. CDR3 loop: CASSRTASNQPQHF. Here the CDR3 DNA reads TGTGCCAGCAGTCGGACAGCATCAAATCAGCCCCAGCATTTT.

This clonotype was found a few times. V gene TRBV19 combines with J gene TRBJ2-2; D is ambiguous. V dropped 4 bases and J dropped 4 bases, with 16 bases sitting between them. CDR1 and CDR2 from the germline V gene are LNHDA and SQIVND (reference sequence). The CDR3 spans 16 residues. The CDR3 is CASSTGPGWGTGELFF. The CDR3 nucleotides are TGTGCCAGTAGTACGGGCCCGGGTTGGGGCACCGGGGAGCTGTTTTTT.

This clonotype was seen repeatedly, ten times or more. The rearrangement uses TRBV15 and TRBJ2-2; D gene ambiguous. CDR1 and CDR2 from the germline V gene are LNHNV and YYDKDF (reference sequence). This CDR3 has 13 amino acids. The germline V and J ends were trimmed by 1 base and 10 bases, with 10 bases remaining between them. CDR3 region: CATSRVGVEELFF. CDR3 DNA: TGTGCCACCAGCAGAGTAGGTGTTGAGGAGCTGTTTTTT.

This clonotype was seen more than once but under ten times. V and J are TRBV14 and TRBJ2-1; 9 nucleotides line up with TRBD2. This CDR3 has 17 residues. Unmatched junction bases numbered 12, after V lost 0 bases and J lost 9 bases. CDR1 and CDR2 from the germline V gene are SGHDN and FVKESK. Here the CDR3 reads CASSQDLAGGPRGEQFF. CDR3 coding DNA: TGTGCCAGCAGCCAAGACCTGGCGGGAGGGCCTAGGGGTGAGCAGTTCTTC.

In this sample, this clonotype turned up many times. The rearrangement uses TRBV10-2 and TRBJ1-6; D call uncertain. The CDR3 is 18 residues long. V was cut by 1 base and J by 10 bases, with 23 bases left in between. The germline gives CDR1 WSHSY, CDR2 SAAADI. The DNA for the CDR3 is TGCGCCAGCAGTGAGTGGGCCACGGCGACGGGAGTCCGGTCACCCCTCCACTTT. This codes for CASSEWATATGVRSPLHF.

Many counts were recorded for this clonotype. V usage is TRBV5-4 and J usage is TRBJ2-3; no clear D. Germline V CDR1 and CDR2: SGHNT, YYREEE (reference sequence). V shed 3 bases and J shed 0 bases, with 14 bases lying between them. This CDR3 is 16 amino acids long. The CDR3 here is CASSSPQYSSTDTQYF. The DNA for the CDR3 is TGTGCCAGCAGCTCGCCCCAGTACTCAAGCACAGATACGCAGTATTTT.

This clonotype appeared many times. The chain recombines TRBV6-1 with TRBJ2-5, with 10 positions matching TRBD2. Germline lookup yields CDR1 MNHNS and CDR2 SASEGT. CDR3 length equals 16 residues. After removal of 2 bases from V and 8 bases from J, the junction contained 11 bases not matched to a gene. CDR3 loop: CASSENWGLAQGTQYF. The CDR3 DNA reads TGTGCCAGCAGTGAAAATTGGGGACTAGCGCAGGGCACCCAGTACTTC.

This clonotype was seen many times. This chain connects TRBV4-2 to TRBJ2-7, with 8 nucleotides matching TRBD2. The J segment lost 1 base and the V segment lost 3 bases, leaving 5 bases of the junction unmatched. This CDR3 contains 15 residues. Germline CDR1 reads LGHNA; CDR2 reads YNFKEQ. In DNA, the CDR3 is TGTGCCAGCAGCCATAGGACTAGCCCTTCCTACGAGCAGTACTTC. This translates into CASSHRTSPSYEQYF.